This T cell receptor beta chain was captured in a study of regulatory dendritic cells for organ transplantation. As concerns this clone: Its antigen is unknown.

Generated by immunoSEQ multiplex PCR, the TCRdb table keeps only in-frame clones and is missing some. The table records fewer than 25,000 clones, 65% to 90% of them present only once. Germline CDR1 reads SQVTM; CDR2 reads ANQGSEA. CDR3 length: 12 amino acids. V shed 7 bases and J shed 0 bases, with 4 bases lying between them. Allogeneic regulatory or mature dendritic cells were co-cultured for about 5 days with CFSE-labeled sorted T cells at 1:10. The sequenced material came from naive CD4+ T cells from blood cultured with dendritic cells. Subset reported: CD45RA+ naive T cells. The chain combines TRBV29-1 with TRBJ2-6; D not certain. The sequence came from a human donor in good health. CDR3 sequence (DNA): TGCAGCGGAGGCTCTGGGGCCAACGTCCTGACTTTC. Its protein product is CSGGSGANVLTF.